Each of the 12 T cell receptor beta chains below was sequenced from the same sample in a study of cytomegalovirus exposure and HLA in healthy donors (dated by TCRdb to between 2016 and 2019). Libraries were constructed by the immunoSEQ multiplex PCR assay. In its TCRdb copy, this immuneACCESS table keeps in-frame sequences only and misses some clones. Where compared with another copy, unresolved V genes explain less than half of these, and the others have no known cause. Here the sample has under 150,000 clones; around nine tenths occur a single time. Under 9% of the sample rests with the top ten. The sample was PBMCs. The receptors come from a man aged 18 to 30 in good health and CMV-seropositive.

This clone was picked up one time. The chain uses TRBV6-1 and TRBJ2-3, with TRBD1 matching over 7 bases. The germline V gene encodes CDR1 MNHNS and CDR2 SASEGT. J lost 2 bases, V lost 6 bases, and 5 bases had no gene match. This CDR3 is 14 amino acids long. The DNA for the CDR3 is TGTGCCAGCAGGGGGACAGCACTCACAGATACGCAGTATTTT. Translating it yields CASRGTALTDTQYF.

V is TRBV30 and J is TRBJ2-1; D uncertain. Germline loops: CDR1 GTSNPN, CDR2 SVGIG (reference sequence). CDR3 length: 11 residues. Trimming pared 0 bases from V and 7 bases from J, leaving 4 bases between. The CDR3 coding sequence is TGTGCCTGGAGTGTCAGGAATGAGCAGTTCTTC. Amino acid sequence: CAWSVRNEQFF.

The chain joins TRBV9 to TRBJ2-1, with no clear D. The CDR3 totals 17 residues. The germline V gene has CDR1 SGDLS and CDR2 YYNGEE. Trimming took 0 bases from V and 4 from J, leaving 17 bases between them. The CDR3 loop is CASSVGAFSPPYNEQFF. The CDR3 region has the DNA TGTGCCAGCAGCGTAGGGGCTTTCTCGCCTCCTTACAATGAGCAGTTCTTC.

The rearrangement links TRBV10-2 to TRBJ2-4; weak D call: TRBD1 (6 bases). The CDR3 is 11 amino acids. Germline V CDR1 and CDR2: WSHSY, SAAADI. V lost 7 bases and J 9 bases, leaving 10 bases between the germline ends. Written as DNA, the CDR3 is TGCGCCAGCAAAATCAGGGGCATTCAGTACTTC. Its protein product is CASKIRGIQYF.

The CDR3 DNA reads TGTGCCAGCTGCCGGGACAGGGGTACGGCCCTCCACTTT. Translating it yields CASCRDRGTALHF. The chain couples TRBV5-6 to TRBJ1-6, with 10 bases lining up with TRBD1. The CDR3 is 13 amino acids. Germline loops: CDR1 SGHDT, CDR2 YYEEEE. Germline trimming cut 7 bases from V and 14 bases from J; bases unmatched to any gene: 9.

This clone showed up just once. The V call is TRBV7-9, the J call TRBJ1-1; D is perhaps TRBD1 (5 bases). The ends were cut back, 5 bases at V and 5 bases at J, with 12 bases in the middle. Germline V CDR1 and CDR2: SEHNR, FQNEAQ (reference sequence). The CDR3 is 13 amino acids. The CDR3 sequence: CASSRGLETEAFF. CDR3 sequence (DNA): TGTGCCAGCAGCAGGGGTTTGGAAACTGAAGCTTTCTTT.

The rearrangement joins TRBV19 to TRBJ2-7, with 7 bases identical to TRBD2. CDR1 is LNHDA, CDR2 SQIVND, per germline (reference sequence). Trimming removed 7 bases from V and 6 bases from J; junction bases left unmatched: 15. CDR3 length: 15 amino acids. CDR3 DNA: TGTGCCAGTAAATGGCGGGGGTATCTTGTAGGCGAGCAGTACTTC. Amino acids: CASKWRGYLVGEQYF.

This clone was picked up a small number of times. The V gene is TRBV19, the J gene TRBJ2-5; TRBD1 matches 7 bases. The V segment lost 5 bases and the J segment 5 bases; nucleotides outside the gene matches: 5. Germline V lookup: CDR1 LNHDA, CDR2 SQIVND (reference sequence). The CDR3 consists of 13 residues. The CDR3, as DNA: TGTGCCAGTAGTCGACAGGGATGGGAGACCCAGTACTTC. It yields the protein CASSRQGWETQYF.

DNA for the CDR3: TGTGCCAGTATCGATTACGGCGGGAGTCCGTTCTTC. This sequence encodes CASIDYGGSPFF. The chain employs TRBV19 and TRBJ2-1; 7 bases agree with TRBD2. Per germline, CDR1 LNHDA and CDR2 SQIVND (reference sequence). The CDR3 is 12 amino acids. J gave up 15 bases and V 7 bases, and 12 bases lay outside the gene matches.

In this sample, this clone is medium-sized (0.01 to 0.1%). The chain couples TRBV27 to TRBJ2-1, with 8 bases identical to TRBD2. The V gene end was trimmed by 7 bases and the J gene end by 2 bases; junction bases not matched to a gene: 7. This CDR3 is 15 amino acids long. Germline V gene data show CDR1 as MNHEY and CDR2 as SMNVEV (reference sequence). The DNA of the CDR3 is TGTGCCAGCACCCTTCGGGGGGGCGCCTACAATGAGCAGTTCTTC. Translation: CASTLRGGAYNEQFF.

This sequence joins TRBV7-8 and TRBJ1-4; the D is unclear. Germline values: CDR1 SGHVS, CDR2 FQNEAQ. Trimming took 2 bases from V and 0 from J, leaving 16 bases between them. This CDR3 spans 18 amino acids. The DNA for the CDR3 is TGTGCCAGCAGCTTATTGGGTTCCCCCCTAGCAACTAATGAAAAACTGTTTTTT. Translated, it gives CASSLLGSPLATNEKLFF.

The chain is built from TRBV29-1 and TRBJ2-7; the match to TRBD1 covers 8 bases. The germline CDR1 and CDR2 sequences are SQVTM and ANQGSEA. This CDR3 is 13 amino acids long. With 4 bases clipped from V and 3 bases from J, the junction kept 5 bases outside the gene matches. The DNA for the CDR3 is TGCAGCGTTGGAGGACAGGGATTCTACGAGCAGTACTTC. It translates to CSVGGQGFYEQYF.